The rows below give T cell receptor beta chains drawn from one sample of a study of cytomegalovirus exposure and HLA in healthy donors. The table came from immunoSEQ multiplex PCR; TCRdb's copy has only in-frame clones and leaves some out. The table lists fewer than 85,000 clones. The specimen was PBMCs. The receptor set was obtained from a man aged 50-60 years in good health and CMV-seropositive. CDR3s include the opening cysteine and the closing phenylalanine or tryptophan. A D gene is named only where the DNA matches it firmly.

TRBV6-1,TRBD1,CASSPTGAQRETQYF
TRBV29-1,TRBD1,CSVRGQGNYGYTF
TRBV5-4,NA,CASSLRGMNTEAFF
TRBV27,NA,CASSFVGAYNEQFF
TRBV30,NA,CAWSVPIMNTEAFF
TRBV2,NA,CASSGRVNYGYTF
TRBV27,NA,CASSFLRGGGYTF
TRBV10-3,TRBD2,CAPRESLGSGGSRDTQYF
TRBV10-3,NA,CAISESGGTRNTGELFF
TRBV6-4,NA,CASSEGSGSYNEQFF
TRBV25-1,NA,CASSNSPWGYTF
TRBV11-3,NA,CASSQQGNLNEAFF
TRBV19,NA,CASGDMSRGETQYF
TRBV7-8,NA,CASSLSGNEQFF
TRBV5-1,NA,CASSLGGSAYEQYF
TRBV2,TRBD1,CASMWDRYNEQFF